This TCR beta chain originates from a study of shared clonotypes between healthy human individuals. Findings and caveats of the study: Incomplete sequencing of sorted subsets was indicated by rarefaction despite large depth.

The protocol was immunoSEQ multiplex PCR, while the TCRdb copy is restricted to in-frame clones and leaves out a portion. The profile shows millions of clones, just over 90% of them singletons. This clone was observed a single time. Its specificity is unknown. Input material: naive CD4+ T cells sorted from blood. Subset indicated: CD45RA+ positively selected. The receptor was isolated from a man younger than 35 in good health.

CDR3 sequence: CASSLLRSGELFF. CDR3 DNA sequence: TGCGCCAGCAGCCTGTTAAGGAGCGGGGAGCTGTTTTTT. This chain links TRBV4-3 with TRBJ2-2; no clear D. The germline V gene encodes CDR1 LGHNA and CDR2 YSLEER. The CDR3 length is 13 residues. V was pared by 4 bases and J by 7 bases, with 10 bases between.